A single sample gave rise to the 10 T cell receptor beta chains below, sequenced in a study of blood T cell repertoires in COVID-19. Sequencing was performed with immunoSEQ multiplex PCR; in TCRdb, only in-frame clones are kept and a portion is missing. This sample has roughly 200,000 clones, with roughly 86% found just once. Sequencing input: PBMCs or T cells enriched from blood (not recorded which). The receptors shown here come from a woman in her 30s who had recovered from COVID-19.

This clone has a single count. This chain uses TRBV29-1 with TRBJ2-7, with 11 positions matching TRBD2. V dropped 7 bases and J dropped 0; count of bases not matched to a gene: 5. Looked up from germline, CDR1 is SQVTM and CDR2 is ANQGSEA. There are 14 residues in the CDR3. The CDR3 region has the DNA TGCAGCGCGCGACTAGCGGGAAGCTCCTACGAGCAGTACTTC. Protein sequence: CSARLAGSSYEQYF.

The chain has TRBV5-4 and TRBJ2-7; TRBD2 agrees at 10 bases. The J segment lost 3 bases and the V segment lost 4 bases, leaving 4 bases of the junction unmatched. The CDR3 is made up of 14 amino acids. The germline V gene encodes CDR1 SGHNT and CDR2 YYREEE (reference sequence). The CDR3 sequence: CASSPSGRYYEQYF. The DNA for the CDR3 is TGTGCCAGCAGCCCTAGCGGGAGATACTACGAGCAGTACTTC.

This chain connects TRBV15 to TRBJ2-1, with D tentatively TRBD1 (5 bases). CDR1 and CDR2 (germline): LNHNV, YYDKDF (reference sequence). The V gene lost 2 bases and the J gene lost 0 bases, with 8 bases spanning the gap. This CDR3 comprises 15 residues. The CDR3 nucleotides read TGTGCCACCAGCAGAAGACAGTGCTCCTACAATGAGCAGTTCTTC. Translation gives CATSRRQCSYNEQFF. Looking up the rest from reference TRBV15 and TRBJ2-1 gives the full variable domain: DAMVIQNPRYQVTQFGKPVTLSCSQTLNHNVMYWYQQKSSQAPKLLFHYYDKDFNNEADTPDNFQSRRPNTSFCFLDIRSPGLGDTAMYLCATSRRQCSYNEQFFGPGTRLTVL.

The chain links TRBV5-3 to TRBJ1-6; maybe TRBD1 (6 bases). TRBV5-3 is recorded as an ORF, its role being uncertain. This CDR3 has 18 residues. Trimming cost V 5 bases and J 10 bases, with 28 bases left between them. This CDR3 reads CARSRMGTDDRIDSPLHF. Here the CDR3 DNA reads TGTGCCAGAAGTAGGATGGGAACGGACGACAGGATTGACTCACCCCTCCACTTT.

The genes are TRBV5-1 and TRBJ2-3; 8 nucleotides line up with TRBD2. The CDR3 spans 14 residues. With 4 bases clipped from V and 6 bases from J, the junction kept 7 bases outside the gene matches. Looked up from germline, CDR1 is SGHRS and CDR2 is YFSETQ. CDR3 sequence: CASSTGLAGDTQYF. The CDR3 nucleotides are TGCGCCAGCAGCACTGGACTAGCAGGGGATACGCAGTATTTT.

V gene TRBV27 combines with J gene TRBJ2-1; 9 nucleotides align to TRBD2. V was pared by 6 bases and J by 2 bases, with 11 bases of the junction left unmatched. Germline V gene data show CDR1 as MNHEY and CDR2 as SMNVEV (reference sequence). The CDR3 contains 17 residues. CDR3 in amino acids: CASSPEMAGGPYNEQFF. DNA of the CDR3: TGTGCCAGCAGCCCCGAGATGGCGGGAGGGCCCTACAATGAGCAGTTCTTC.

This clone was detected once. This sequence joins TRBV19 and TRBJ1-1; 7 positions match TRBD1. The CDR3 runs 18 residues. Looked up from germline, CDR1 is LNHDA and CDR2 is SQIVND (reference sequence). Trimming removed 4 bases from V and 3 bases from J; junction bases left unmatched: 17. The CDR3 loop is CASSNSRGFYEEDTEAFF. The CDR3, as DNA: TGTGCCAGTAGTAATAGCAGGGGGTTTTACGAGGAGGACACTGAAGCTTTCTTT.

This chain uses TRBV27 with TRBJ2-7; 10 nucleotides agree with TRBD1. V was clipped by 6 bases and J by 2 bases; unmatched bases: 13. Germline V lookup: CDR1 MNHEY, CDR2 SMNVEV (reference sequence). This CDR3 comprises 17 residues. The CDR3 DNA reads as TGTGCCAGCAGACTCCTCGGGACAGGGGTCAAAACCTACGAGCAGTACTTC. It codes for CASRLLGTGVKTYEQYF.

The rearrangement links TRBV28 to TRBJ1-2, with a tentative D call TRBD1 (5 bases). The CDR3 contains 16 residues. CDR1 and CDR2 from the germline V gene are MDHEN and SYDVKM. Trimming stripped 5 bases from V and 1 base from J, with 17 bases between. Here the CDR3 DNA reads TGTGCCAGCAGTCCTGGGGGGGAGTGGGGTAACTATGGCTACACCTTC. Translating gives CASSPGGEWGNYGYTF.

This chain joins TRBV18 and TRBJ2-1, with 10 positions matching TRBD2. Germline V CDR1 and CDR2: KGHSH, LQKENI. The V and J ends lost 2 bases and 9 bases, in that order; junction bases with no gene match: 4. The length of the CDR3 is 14 residues. For the CDR3, the DNA is TGTGCCAGCTCACCATCTAGCGGGAGCGGTGAGCAGTTCTTC. This gives the protein CASSPSSGSGEQFF.